These 21 T cell receptor beta chains came from one sample sequenced in a study of sequential checkpoint blockade in melanoma. Some clones are missing from TCRdb's copy, which holds only in-frame ones; the method was immunoSEQ multiplex PCR. The sample contains approximately 3,600 clones, roughly 17% of which appear only once. Indicated treatment: randomized to nivolumab then ipilimumab (arm A) or the reverse (arm B). The input for sequencing was tumor tissue (inferred from file names), taken from a patient given nivolumab and ipilimumab in sequence. Source of these receptors: a human donor with melanoma.

The rearrangement uses TRBV18 and TRBJ2-7; 9 bases agree with TRBD1. The ends lost 5 bases at V and 3 bases at J; junction bases unmatched: 5. CDR3 size: 14 residues. Germline CDR1 and CDR2: KGHSH and LQKENI. This CDR3 reads CASSAGTGYYEQYF. DNA for the CDR3: TGTGCCAGCTCAGCCGGGACAGGGTACTACGAGCAGTACTTC.

The rearrangement links TRBV19 to TRBJ2-3; 11 positions agree with TRBD2. CDR1 and CDR2 from the germline V gene are LNHDA and SQIVND (reference sequence). Unmatched junction bases numbered 12, after V lost 9 bases and J lost 4 bases. The CDR3 has 16 amino acids. Here the CDR3 DNA reads TGTGCCAGGGGGACAACTAGCGGGAGAGTCCCAGATACGCAGTATTTT. The encoded protein is CARGTTSGRVPDTQYF.

This clone was seen ten or more times. V and J are TRBV9 and TRBJ1-2; no firm D call. From germline, CDR1 is SGDLS and CDR2 YYNGEE. V was trimmed by 0 bases and J by 8 bases, leaving 17 bases between them. This CDR3 comprises 15 residues. The CDR3: CASSVDLTLVGGYTF. CDR3 nucleotide sequence: TGTGCCAGCAGCGTAGATCTCACCCTTGTCGGGGGCTACACCTTC.

This clone was counted only a few times. The rearrangement uses TRBV6-8 and TRBJ2-2; D is perhaps TRBD1 (6 bases). The V end lost 6 bases, the J end lost 1 base, and 12 bases lay between the germline ends. CDR1 and CDR2 (germline): MNHGY, SAAAGT. The CDR3 has 15 residues. Here the CDR3 reads CASRTRQENTGELFF. CDR3 coding DNA: TGTGCCAGCAGAACCCGACAGGAGAACACCGGGGAGCTGTTTTTT.

The table lists this clone with many counts. This rearrangement joins TRBV11-3 to TRBJ1-5; 12 nucleotides line up with TRBD1. Germline CDR1 is SGHNT and CDR2 is YENEEA. V dropped 5 bases and J dropped 8; count of bases not matched to a gene: 7. The CDR3 runs to 15 residues. The DNA of the CDR3 is TGTGCCAGCAGCCCAGGGACAGGGGGCAGGGAGCCCCAGCATTTT. Translated: CASSPGTGGREPQHF.

This clone was recorded a few times. This rearrangement joins TRBV6-8 to TRBJ2-3; D could derive from TRBD1 or TRBD2 (6 bases each). The CDR3 is 15 residues long. V lost 5 bases and J 3 bases, leaving 15 bases between the germline ends. Germline V gene lookup returns CDR1 MNHGY and CDR2 SAAAGT. CDR3 coding DNA: TGTGCCAGCAGTGACGGGGGCAGGGTGACAGATACGCAGTATTTT. This codes for CASSDGGRVTDTQYF.

Sample share makes this clone medium-sized (0.01 to 0.1%). The rearrangement uses TRBV9 and TRBJ2-3; 9 bases line up with TRBD2. Germline-derived CDR1 and CDR2 are SGDLS and YYNGEE. The length of the CDR3 is 17 residues. V gave up 5 bases and J gave up 0 bases; unmatched junction bases: 10. This CDR3 is CASSNEPGLASTDTQYF. CDR3 nucleotides: TGTGCCAGCAGTAACGAACCGGGACTAGCAAGCACAGATACGCAGTATTTT.

V is TRBV5-1 and J is TRBJ1-5; tentative D call: TRBD1 (5 bases). There are 17 residues in the CDR3. Trimming removed 6 bases from V and 4 bases from J, with 23 bases in between. The germline V gene encodes CDR1 SGHRS and CDR2 YFSETQ. The CDR3 region has the DNA TGCGCCAGCACCGAACCCTTGAATCAGGGAAAGAATCAGCCCCAGCATTTT. Translation: CASTEPLNQGKNQPQHF. Full variable domain (outside the CDR3, taken from reference TRBV5-1 and TRBJ1-5): KAGVTQTPRYLIKTRGQQVTLSCSPISGHRSVSWYQQTPGQGLQFLFEYFSETQRNKGNFPGRFSGRQFSNSRSEMNVSTLELGDSALYLCASTEPLNQGKNQPQHFGDGTRLSIL.

The chain has TRBV30 and TRBJ2-7, with no clear D. Germline values: CDR1 GTSNPN, CDR2 SVGIG (reference sequence). This CDR3 is 13 amino acids long. The ends were cut back, 0 bases at V and 6 bases at J, with 12 bases in the middle. CDR3 sequence (DNA): TGTGCCTGGAGTGTGCGTCACCGGAGCGAGCAGTACTTC. It yields the protein CAWSVRHRSEQYF.

This chain joins TRBV6-8 and TRBJ2-7, with 7 bases matching TRBD2. V dropped 7 bases and J dropped 0; count of bases not matched to a gene: 6. Looked up from germline, CDR1 is MNHGY and CDR2 is SAAAGT. This CDR3 is 14 amino acids long. DNA of the CDR3: TGTGCCAGCAACCAATGGGGGGGCTCCTACGAGCAGTACTTC. Its translation is CASNQWGGSYEQYF.

This clone is classed as medium-sized. The CDR3 reads CASSDLAGGETQYF. In DNA, the CDR3 is TGTGCCAGCAGTGATCTAGCCGGGGGGGAGACCCAGTACTTC. V usage is TRBV6-8 and J usage is TRBJ2-5, with TRBD2 matching over 7 bases. The CDR3 covers 14 residues. Per the germline V gene, CDR1 is MNHGY and CDR2 is SAAAGT. The trim removed 5 bases at V and 5 bases at J, leaving 8 bases unmatched.

In this sample, this clone turned up a few times. The V and J genes are TRBV19 and TRBJ2-1; D might be TRBD2 (6 bases). Germline V gives CDR1 LNHDA, CDR2 SQIVND (reference sequence). This CDR3 comprises 14 residues. Trimming left V 5 bases short and J 5 bases short, with 13 bases between. Here the CDR3 DNA reads TGTGCCAGTAGTCTGGACTATGATAACAATGAGCAGTTCTTC. Encoded protein: CASSLDYDNNEQFF.

This clone was detected only a few times. The chain joins TRBV6-8 to TRBJ2-1; perhaps TRBD1 as D (5 bases). The V gene's germline CDR1 is MNHGY and CDR2 SAAAGT. This CDR3 is 15 amino acids long. V lost 2 bases and J 6 bases, leaving 14 bases between the germline ends. The CDR3 bases are TGTGCCAGCAGTTACGGGGCCAAGGGGATCAATGAGCAGTTCTTC. It encodes CASSYGAKGINEQFF.

This clone counts as medium-sized. This chain links TRBV9 with TRBJ1-5; the D is unclear. The CDR3 has 12 residues. Germline V gene lookup returns CDR1 SGDLS and CDR2 YYNGEE. V was cut by 5 bases and J by 5 bases, with 8 bases left in between. For the CDR3, the DNA is TGTGCCAGCAGTGATCTGTATCAGCCCCAGCATTTT. Translating gives CASSDLYQPQHF.

This clone was detected many times. V and J are TRBV11-3 and TRBJ1-1; 7 bases line up with TRBD1. The CDR3 consists of 15 residues. Looked up from germline, CDR1 is SGHNT and CDR2 is YENEEA. J lost 9 bases, V lost 5 bases, and 15 bases had no gene match. The CDR3 sequence: CASSPGIGTDRKAFF. The CDR3 DNA follows: TGTGCCAGCAGCCCGGGAATCGGGACAGACCGAAAAGCTTTCTTT.

This clone was seen a single time. J is TRBJ2-3 and V is TRBV19; 10 bases are a match to TRBD1. J lost 5 bases, V lost 6 bases, and 11 bases had no gene match. Germline CDR1 LNHDA, CDR2 SQIVND (reference sequence). The CDR3 runs 16 residues. The DNA for the CDR3 is TGTGCCAGTAGACTCGGGACAGGGGTATCGGGAGATACGCAGTATTTT. Its protein product is CASRLGTGVSGDTQYF.

This clone was observed many times. V gene TRBV11-3 combines with J gene TRBJ1-6, with D perhaps TRBD1 (6 bases). V lost 0 bases and J lost 8, with 11 bases in between. Germline V gene sequence: CDR1 SGHNT, CDR2 YENEEA. The CDR3 has 15 amino acids. DNA for the CDR3: TGTGCCAGCAGCTTAGAACAGGGATCGCATTCACCCCTCCACTTT. Encoded protein: CASSLEQGSHSPLHF.

This clone has a handful of counts. The chain joins TRBV29-1 to TRBJ2-1; 8 bases are a match to TRBD2. This CDR3 region has 13 residues. The V gene's germline CDR1 is SQVTM and CDR2 ANQGSEA. With 7 bases clipped from V and 6 bases from J, the junction kept 8 bases outside the gene matches. The CDR3 sequence is CSDRLANGNEQFF. CDR3 bases: TGCAGCGACCGACTAGCGAATGGCAATGAGCAGTTCTTC.

A few counts support this clone. The chain combines TRBV6-8 with TRBJ1-5; 11 bases match TRBD1. The J segment lost 6 bases and the V segment lost 6 bases, leaving 7 bases of the junction unmatched. This CDR3 comprises 15 residues. Per germline, CDR1 MNHGY and CDR2 SAAAGT. The CDR3 spells CASSRTGGESQPQHF. The CDR3 nucleotides are TGTGCCAGCAGCCGGACAGGGGGCGAGAGTCAGCCCCAGCATTTT.

DNA of the CDR3: TGCGCCAGCAGCGAGGGACAGAACACCGGGGAGCTGTTTTTT. Residues: CASSEGQNTGELFF. The chain combines TRBV5-1 with TRBJ2-2, with a tentative D call TRBD1 (6 bases). Germline V gene data show CDR1 as SGHRS and CDR2 as YFSETQ. The CDR3 spans 14 residues. Trimming cost V 4 bases and J 1 base, with 8 bases left between them.

This clone was seen many times. J is TRBJ1-1 and V is TRBV11-3, with 7 bases that match TRBD1. V shed 5 bases and J 6 bases; nucleotides not matched to a gene: 12. CDR1 is SGHNT and CDR2 is YENEEA in the germline V gene. The CDR3 covers 15 residues. The CDR3 DNA is TGTGCCAGCAGCCCAAGGACAGGCCCAGGGTCTGAAGCTTTCTTT. Translating gives CASSPRTGPGSEAFF.